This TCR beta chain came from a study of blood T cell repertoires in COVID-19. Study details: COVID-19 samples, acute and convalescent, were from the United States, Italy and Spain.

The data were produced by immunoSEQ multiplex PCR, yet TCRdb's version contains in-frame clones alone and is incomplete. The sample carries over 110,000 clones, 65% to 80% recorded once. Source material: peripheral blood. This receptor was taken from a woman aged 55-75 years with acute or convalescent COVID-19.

CDR3 nucleotide sequence: TGTGCCACCTATCACAATGAGCAGTTCTTC. It encodes CATYHNEQFF. The rearrangement uses TRBV2 and TRBJ2-1; no clear D gene. CDR1 is SNHLY, CDR2 FYNNEI, per germline. V gave up 10 bases and J gave up 5 bases, with 6 bases separating them. The CDR3 loop spans 10 amino acids.